What follows describes a single T cell receptor (beta chain). The data derive from a study of CD8+CD57+ T cells in acquired aplastic anemia. Overall study context: Average DNA yield from sorted CD4+ and CD8+ cells was around 3 ug.

Template material for TCR beta VDJ and CDR3 profiling consisted of genomic DNA. TCRdb re-called the reads through MiXCR, storing one row per CDR3 protein. Found here are roughly 190,000 distinct CDR3 sequences, 54% of them singletons; the top ten hold about a sixth. The sequenced sample consisted of sorted CD4+, CD8+, or CD8+CD57+ T cells (not recorded which) from PBMCs. The TCR originated in a human donor in good health, serving as a control.

CDR3 nucleotide sequence: TGTGCCAGCAGTTTAAGCAAGGGTCTACCATTTAATTCACCCCTCCACTTT. This encodes CASSLSKGLPFNSPLHF. The rearrangement joins TRBV12-3 or TRBV12-4 to TRBJ1-6; unclear D gene. This CDR3 spans 17 amino acids. With 2 bases removed from V and 6 bases from J, the gap between germline ends came to 17 bases.